This TCR beta chain was retrieved from a study of identifying expanded T cells in peripheral blood. CDR1 SQVTM and CDR2 ANQGSEA come from the germline V gene. CDR3 length: 19 amino acids. The V and J ends lost 3 bases and 0 bases, in that order; junction bases with no gene match: 15. Sequenced by immunoSEQ multiplex PCR; TCRdb stores in-frame clones only, minus some. Of approximately 81,000 clones listed, less than 90% are singletons. V gene TRBV29-1 combines with J gene TRBJ2-1, with 9 bases lining up with TRBD2. This receptor was identified in a person aged 18 to 69 in good health. The material sequenced was blood. Here the CDR3 reads CSVESRAQREASSYNEQFF. The CDR3 DNA reads as TGCAGCGTTGAGTCCAGGGCCCAGCGGGAGGCCAGCTCCTACAATGAGCAGTTCTTC.